This entry features one T cell receptor beta chain sequence. The antigen is undetermined. This CDR3 spans 14 amino acids. Germline-derived CDR1 and CDR2 are SEHNR and FQNEAQ (reference sequence). Trimming took off 3 bases at V and 3 bases at J, with 11 bases between the two ends. These data come from a study of cytomegalovirus exposure and HLA in healthy donors. As for the study in general: A prior analysis found roughly 100 million unique TCR beta sequences from around 190 million T cells. Study results and caveats: Some V segments, TRBV6-2 and TRBV6-3 among them, were indistinguishable and were therefore excluded.

Primers for the PCR totalled 60 Vbeta and 13 Jbeta. Source study methods: As a later analysis found, there were about 80 million unique TCR beta chains, of which some 10 million were shared. Profiling relied on immunoSEQ multiplex PCR, and the TCRdb table lists in-frame clones only, not all of them. V and J calls and clone size follow that table, whereas D and trimming were derived from the DNA. The repertoire holds about 78,000 clones, over 60% seen once, with approximately 12% in the top ten. Sequencing was performed on PBMCs. This chain joins TRBV7-9 and TRBJ1-1; D possibly corresponds to TRBD1 (5 bases). The sequence came from a woman between 35 and 50 years old in good health and CMV-seropositive. The CDR3 region has the DNA TGTGCCAGCAGCTTGGGGGGGGTGGACACTGAAGCTTTCTTT. Amino acids: CASSLGGVDTEAFF.